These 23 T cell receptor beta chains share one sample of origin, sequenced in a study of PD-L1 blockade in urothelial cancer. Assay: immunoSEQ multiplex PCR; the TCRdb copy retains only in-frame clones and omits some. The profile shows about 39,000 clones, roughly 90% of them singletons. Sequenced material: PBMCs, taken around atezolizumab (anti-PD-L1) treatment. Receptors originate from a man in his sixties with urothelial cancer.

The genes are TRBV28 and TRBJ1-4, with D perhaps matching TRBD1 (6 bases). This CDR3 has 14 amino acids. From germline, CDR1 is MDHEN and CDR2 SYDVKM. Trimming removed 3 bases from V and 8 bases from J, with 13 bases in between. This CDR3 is CASSFSGVGEKLFF. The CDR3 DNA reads TGTGCCAGCAGTTTTTCAGGGGTCGGGGAAAAACTGTTTTTT.

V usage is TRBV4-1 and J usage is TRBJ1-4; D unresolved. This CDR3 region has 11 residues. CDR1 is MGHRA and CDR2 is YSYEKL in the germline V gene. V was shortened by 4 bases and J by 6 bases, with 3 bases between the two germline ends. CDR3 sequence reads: CASSPDEKLFF. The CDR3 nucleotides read TGCGCCAGCAGCCCCGATGAAAAACTGTTTTTT.

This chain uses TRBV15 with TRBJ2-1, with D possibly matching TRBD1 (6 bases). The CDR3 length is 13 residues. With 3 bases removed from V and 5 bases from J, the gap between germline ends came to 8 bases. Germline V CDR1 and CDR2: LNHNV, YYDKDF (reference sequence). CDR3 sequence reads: CATSRDRHNEQFF. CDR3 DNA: TGTGCCACCAGCAGGGACAGACACAATGAGCAGTTCTTC. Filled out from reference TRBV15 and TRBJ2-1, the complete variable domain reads DAMVIQNPRYQVTQFGKPVTLSCSQTLNHNVMYWYQQKSSQAPKLLFHYYDKDFNNEADTPDNFQSRRPNTSFCFLDIRSPGLGDTAMYLCATSRDRHNEQFFGPGTRLTVL.

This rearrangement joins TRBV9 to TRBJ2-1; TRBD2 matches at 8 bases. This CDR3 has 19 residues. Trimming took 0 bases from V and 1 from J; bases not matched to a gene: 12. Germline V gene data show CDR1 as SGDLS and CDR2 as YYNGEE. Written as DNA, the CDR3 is TGTGCCAGCAGCGTAGGCAGGGGCCAGACTAGCGTGTCCTACAATGAGCAGTTCTTC. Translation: CASSVGRGQTSVSYNEQFF.

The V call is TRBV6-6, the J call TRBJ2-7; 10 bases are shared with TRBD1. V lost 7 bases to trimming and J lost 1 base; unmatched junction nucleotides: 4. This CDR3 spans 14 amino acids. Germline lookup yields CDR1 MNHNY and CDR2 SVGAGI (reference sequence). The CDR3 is CASTKGQGSYEQYF. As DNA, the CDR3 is TGTGCCAGCACGAAGGGACAGGGGTCCTACGAGCAGTACTTC.

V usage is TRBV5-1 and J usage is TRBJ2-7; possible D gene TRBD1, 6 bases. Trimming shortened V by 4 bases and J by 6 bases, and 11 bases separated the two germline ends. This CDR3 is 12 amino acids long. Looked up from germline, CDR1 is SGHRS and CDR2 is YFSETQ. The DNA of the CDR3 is TGCGCCAGCAGCACACAGGGTTCCGAGCAGTACTTC. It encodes CASSTQGSEQYF.

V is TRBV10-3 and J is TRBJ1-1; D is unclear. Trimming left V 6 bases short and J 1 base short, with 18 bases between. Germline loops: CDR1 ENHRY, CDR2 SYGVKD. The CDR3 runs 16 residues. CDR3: CAISLVDGRKNTEAFF. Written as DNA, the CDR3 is TGTGCCATCAGCCTAGTAGATGGCAGAAAGAACACTGAAGCTTTCTTT.

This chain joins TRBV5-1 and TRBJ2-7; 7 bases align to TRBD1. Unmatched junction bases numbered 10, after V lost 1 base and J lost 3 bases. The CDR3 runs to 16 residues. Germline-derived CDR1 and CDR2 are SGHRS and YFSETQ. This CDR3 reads CASSLPPGTEFYEQYF. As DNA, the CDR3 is TGCGCCAGCAGCTTGCCCCCCGGGACAGAGTTCTACGAGCAGTACTTC.

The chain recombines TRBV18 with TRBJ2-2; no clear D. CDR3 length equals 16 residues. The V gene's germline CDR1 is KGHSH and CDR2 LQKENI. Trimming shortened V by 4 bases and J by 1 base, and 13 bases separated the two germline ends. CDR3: CASSQKTRGNTGELFF. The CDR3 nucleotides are TGTGCCAGCTCACAGAAGACTCGAGGGAACACCGGGGAGCTGTTTTTT.

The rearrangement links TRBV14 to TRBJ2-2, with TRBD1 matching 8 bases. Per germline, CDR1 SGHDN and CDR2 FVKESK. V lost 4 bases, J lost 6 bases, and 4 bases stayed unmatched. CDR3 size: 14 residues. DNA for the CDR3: TGTGCCAGCAGCCCCCTACAGGGGGCCGGGGAGCTGTTTTTT. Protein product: CASSPLQGAGELFF.

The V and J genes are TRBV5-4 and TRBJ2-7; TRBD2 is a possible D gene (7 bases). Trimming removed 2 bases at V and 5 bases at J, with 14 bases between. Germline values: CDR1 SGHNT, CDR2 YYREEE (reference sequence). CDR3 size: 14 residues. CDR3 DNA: TGTGCCAGCAGCTTCGGGGGGCGCTGGGACGAGCAGTACTTC. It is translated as CASSFGGRWDEQYF.

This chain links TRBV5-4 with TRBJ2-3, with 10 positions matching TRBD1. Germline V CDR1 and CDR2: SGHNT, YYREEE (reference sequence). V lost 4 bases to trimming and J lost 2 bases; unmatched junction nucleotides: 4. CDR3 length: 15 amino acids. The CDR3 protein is CASSDRGLYTDTQYF. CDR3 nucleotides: TGTGCCAGCAGCGACAGGGGGCTATACACAGATACGCAGTATTTT.

The CDR3 DNA follows: TGTGCCAGCAGTTTTTACGGGGGTACGTACGAGCAGTACTTC. It encodes CASSFYGGTYEQYF. V gene TRBV28 combines with J gene TRBJ2-7; tentative D call: TRBD2 (6 bases). This CDR3 spans 14 amino acids. V was trimmed by 3 bases and J by 4 bases, leaving 13 bases between them. Per the germline V gene, CDR1 is MDHEN and CDR2 is SYDVKM.

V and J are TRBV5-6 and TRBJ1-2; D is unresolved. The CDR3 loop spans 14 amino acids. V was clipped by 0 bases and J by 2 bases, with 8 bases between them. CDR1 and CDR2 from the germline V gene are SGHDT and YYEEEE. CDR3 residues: CASSLVIGNYGYTF. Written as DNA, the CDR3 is TGTGCCAGCAGCTTGGTTATCGGGAACTATGGCTACACCTTC.

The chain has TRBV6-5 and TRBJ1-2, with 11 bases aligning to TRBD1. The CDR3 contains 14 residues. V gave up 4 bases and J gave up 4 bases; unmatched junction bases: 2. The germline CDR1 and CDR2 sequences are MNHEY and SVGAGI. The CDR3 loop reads CASSSGTGGYGYTF. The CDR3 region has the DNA TGTGCCAGCAGTTCTGGGACAGGGGGCTATGGCTACACCTTC.

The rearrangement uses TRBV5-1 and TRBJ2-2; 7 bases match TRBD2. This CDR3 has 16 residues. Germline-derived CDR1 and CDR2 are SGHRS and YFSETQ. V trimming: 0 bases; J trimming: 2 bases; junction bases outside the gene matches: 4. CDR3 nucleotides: TGCGCCAGCAGCTTGGGTGGGGACTATAACACCGGGGAGCTGTTTTTT. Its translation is CASSLGGDYNTGELFF. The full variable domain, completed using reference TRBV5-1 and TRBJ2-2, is KAGVTQTPRYLIKTRGQQVTLSCSPISGHRSVSWYQQTPGQGLQFLFEYFSETQRNKGNFPGRFSGRQFSNSRSEMNVSTLELGDSALYLCASSLGGDYNTGELFFGEGSRLTVL.

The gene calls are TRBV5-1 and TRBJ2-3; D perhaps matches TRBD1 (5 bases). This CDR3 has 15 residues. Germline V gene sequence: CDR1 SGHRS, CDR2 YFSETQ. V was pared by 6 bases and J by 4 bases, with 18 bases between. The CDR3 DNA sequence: TGCGCCAGCAACCTGCAGTGGGGCCCGCCAGATACGCAGTATTTT. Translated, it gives CASNLQWGPPDTQYF.

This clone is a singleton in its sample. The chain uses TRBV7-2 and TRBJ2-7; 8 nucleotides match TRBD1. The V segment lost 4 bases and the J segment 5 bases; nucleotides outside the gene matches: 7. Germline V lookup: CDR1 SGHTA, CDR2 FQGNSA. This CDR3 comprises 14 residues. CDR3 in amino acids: CASSSDRGIHEQYF. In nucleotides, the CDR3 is TGTGCCAGCAGCTCCGACAGGGGAATCCACGAGCAGTACTTC.

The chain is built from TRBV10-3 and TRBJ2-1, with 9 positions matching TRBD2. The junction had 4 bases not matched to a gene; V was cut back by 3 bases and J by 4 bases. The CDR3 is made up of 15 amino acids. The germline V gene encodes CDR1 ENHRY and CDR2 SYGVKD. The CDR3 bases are TGTGCCATCAGTGATATAGCGGGAGTTTACAATGAGCAGTTCTTC. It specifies CAISDIAGVYNEQFF.

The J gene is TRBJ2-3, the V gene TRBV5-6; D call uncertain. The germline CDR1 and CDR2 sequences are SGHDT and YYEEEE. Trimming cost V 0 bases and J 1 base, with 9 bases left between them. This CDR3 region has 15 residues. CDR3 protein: CASSLGHYGTDTQYF. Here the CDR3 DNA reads TGTGCCAGCAGCTTGGGGCACTACGGCACAGATACGCAGTATTTT.

CDR3: CASSASLGGGEQFF. The CDR3 DNA reads TGTGCCAGCAGTGCGTCTTTGGGAGGGGGTGAGCAGTTCTTC. J is TRBJ2-1 and V is TRBV6-1, with D perhaps matching TRBD2 (7 bases). V was shortened by 4 bases and J by 9 bases, with 16 bases between the two germline ends. The CDR3 runs 14 residues. Germline V gene data show CDR1 as MNHNS and CDR2 as SASEGT.

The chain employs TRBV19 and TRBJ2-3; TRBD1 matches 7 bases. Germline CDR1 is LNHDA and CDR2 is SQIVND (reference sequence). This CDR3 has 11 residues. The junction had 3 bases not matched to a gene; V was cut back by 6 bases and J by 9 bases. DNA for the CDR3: TGTGCCAGTAGCGAAGGGGGCACGCAGTATTTT. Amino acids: CASSEGGTQYF.

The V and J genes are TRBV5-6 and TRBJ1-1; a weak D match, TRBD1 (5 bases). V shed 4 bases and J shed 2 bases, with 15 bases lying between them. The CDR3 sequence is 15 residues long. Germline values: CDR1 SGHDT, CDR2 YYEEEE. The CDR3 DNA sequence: TGTGCCAGCAGCACTCCCAGGGTGGGAAACACTGAAGCTTTCTTT. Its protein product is CASSTPRVGNTEAFF.